This T cell receptor beta chain was identified during a study of shared clonotypes between healthy human individuals. The length of the CDR3 is 15 residues. From germline, CDR1 is SGHRS and CDR2 YFSETQ. V lost 0 bases, J lost 4 bases, and 14 bases lay in between. Naive CD8 cells were CD45RO-negative, positively selected for CCR7, excluding terminally differentiated effector memory CD45RA+ cells. The donor cohort consisted entirely of Caucasian adults residing in Nashville, Tennessee. Libraries were prepared by immunoSEQ multiplex PCR; TCRdb keeps only in-frame clonotypes and omits some of them. Seen here are around 700,000 clones, just over 90% observed once, and the top ten hold 20% to 25%.

The sample taken for sequencing was naive CD8+ T cells sorted from blood. This receptor was taken from a young man in good health. The chain combines TRBV5-1 with TRBJ2-7, with D possibly matching TRBD2 (5 bases). CDR3 loop: CASSLGSGSGYEQYF. The CDR3 DNA follows: TGCGCCAGCAGCTTGGGATCGGGAAGTGGATACGAGCAGTACTTC.